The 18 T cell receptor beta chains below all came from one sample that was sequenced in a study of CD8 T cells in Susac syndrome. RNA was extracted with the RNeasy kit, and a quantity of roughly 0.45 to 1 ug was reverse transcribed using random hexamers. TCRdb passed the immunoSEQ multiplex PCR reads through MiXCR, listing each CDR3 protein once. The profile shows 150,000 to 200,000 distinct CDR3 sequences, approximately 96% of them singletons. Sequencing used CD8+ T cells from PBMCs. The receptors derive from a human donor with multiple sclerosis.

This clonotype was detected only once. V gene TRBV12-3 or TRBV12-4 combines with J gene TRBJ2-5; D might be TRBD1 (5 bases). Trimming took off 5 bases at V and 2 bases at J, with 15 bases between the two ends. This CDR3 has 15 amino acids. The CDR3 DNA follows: TGTGCCAGCAGTCCCTACGACAGTGGGCAAGAGACCCAGTACTTC. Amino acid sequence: CASSPYDSGQETQYF.

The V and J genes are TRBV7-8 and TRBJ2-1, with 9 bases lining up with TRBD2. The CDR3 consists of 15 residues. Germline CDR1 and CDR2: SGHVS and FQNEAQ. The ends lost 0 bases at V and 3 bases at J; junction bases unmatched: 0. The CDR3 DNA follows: TGTGCCAGCAGCTTAGCGACTAGCGGCTACAATGAGCAGTTCTTC. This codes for CASSLATSGYNEQFF.

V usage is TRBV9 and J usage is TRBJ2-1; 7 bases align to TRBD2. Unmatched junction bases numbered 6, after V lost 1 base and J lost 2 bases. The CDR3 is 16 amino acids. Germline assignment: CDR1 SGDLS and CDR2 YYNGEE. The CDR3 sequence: CASSVWASGAYNEQFF. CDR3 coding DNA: TGTGCCAGCAGCGTATGGGCTAGCGGAGCCTACAATGAGCAGTTCTTC.

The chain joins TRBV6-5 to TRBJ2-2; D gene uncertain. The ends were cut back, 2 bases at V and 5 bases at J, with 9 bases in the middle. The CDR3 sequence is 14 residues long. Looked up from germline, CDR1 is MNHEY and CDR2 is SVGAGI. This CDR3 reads CASSYSKTTGELFF. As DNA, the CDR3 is TGTGCCAGCAGTTACAGTAAAACAACCGGGGAGCTGTTTTTT.

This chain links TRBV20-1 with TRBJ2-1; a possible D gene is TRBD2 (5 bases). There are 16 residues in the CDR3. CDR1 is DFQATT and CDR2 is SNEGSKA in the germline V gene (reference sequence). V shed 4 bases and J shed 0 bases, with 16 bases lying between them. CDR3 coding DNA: TGCAGTGCTACCAGGCTCCGGGAAAGCTCCTACAATGAGCAGTTCTTC. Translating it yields CSATRLRESSYNEQFF.

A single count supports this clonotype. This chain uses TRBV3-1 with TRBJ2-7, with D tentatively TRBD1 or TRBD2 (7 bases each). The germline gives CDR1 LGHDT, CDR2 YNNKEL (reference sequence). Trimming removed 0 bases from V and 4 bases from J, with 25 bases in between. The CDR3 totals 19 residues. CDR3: CASSQEGREKGATSYEQYF. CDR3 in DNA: TGTGCCAGCAGCCAAGAGGGGAGGGAGAAGGGGGCCACTAGTTACGAGCAGTACTTC.

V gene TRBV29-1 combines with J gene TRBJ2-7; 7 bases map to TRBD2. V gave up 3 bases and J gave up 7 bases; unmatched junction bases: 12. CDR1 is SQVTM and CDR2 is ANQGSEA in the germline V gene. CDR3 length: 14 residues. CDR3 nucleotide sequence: TGCAGCGTTGACAAAGCGGGACTATCGGGTGAGCAGTACTTC. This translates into CSVDKAGLSGEQYF.

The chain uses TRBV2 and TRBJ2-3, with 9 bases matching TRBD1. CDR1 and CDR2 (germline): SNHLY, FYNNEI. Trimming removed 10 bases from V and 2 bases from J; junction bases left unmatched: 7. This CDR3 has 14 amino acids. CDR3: CAILQGAFTDTQYF. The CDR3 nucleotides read TGTGCCATTCTACAGGGGGCTTTCACAGATACGCAGTATTTT.

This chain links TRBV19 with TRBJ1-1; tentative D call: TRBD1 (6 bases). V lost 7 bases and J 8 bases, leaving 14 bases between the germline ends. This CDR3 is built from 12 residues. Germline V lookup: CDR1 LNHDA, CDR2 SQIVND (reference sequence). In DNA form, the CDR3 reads TGTGCCAGTAATCCGGGGACACCAGAAGCTTTCTTT. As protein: CASNPGTPEAFF.

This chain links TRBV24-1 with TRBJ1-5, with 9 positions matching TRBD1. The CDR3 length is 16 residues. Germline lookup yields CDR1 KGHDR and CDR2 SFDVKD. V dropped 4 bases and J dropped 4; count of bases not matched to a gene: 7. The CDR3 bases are TGTGCCACCAGTGACCCCGACAGGGGGATTAATCAGCCCCAGCATTTT. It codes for CATSDPDRGINQPQHF.

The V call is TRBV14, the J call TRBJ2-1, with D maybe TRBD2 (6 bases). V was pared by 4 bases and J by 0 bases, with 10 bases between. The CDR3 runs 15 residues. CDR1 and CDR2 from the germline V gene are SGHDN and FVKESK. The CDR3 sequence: CASSPWRGSYNEQFF. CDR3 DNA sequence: TGTGCCAGCAGCCCTTGGCGGGGCTCCTACAATGAGCAGTTCTTC.

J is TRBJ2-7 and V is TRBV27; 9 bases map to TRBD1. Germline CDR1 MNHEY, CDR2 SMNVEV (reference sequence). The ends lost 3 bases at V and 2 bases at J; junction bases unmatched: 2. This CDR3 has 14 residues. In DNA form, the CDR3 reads TGTGCCAGCAGTTTTGGGACAGGGCCCTACGAGCAGTACTTC. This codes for CASSFGTGPYEQYF.

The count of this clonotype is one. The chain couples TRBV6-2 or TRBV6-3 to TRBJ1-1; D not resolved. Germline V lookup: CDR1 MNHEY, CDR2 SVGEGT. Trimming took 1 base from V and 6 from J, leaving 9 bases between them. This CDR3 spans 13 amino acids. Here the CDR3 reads CASSYYRVAEAFF. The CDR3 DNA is TGTGCCAGCAGTTACTACCGTGTCGCTGAAGCTTTCTTT.

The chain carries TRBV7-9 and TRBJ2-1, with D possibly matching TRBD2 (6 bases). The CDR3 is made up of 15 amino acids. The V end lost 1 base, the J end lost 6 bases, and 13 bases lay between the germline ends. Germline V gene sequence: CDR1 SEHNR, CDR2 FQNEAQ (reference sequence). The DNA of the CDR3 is TGTGCCAGCAGCTTAGTCGGGAGTCTGGGCAATGAGCAGTTCTTC. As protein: CASSLVGSLGNEQFF. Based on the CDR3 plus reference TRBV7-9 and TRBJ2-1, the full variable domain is DTGVSQNPRHKITKRGQNVTFRCDPISEHNRLYWYRQTLGQGPEFLTYFQNEAQLEKSRLLSDRFSAERPKGSFSTLEIQRTEQGDSAMYLCASSLVGSLGNEQFFGPGTRLTVL.

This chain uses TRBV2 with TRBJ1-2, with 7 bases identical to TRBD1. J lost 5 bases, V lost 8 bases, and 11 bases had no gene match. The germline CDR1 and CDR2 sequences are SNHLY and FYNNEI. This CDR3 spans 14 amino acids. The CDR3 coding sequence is TGTGCCAGCCCGACCTACGACAGGGAGTATGGCTACACCTTC. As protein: CASPTYDREYGYTF.

The DNA for the CDR3 is TGCAGTGCTAGCTCCACTGAAGCTTTCTTT. It is translated as CSASSTEAFF. The chain couples TRBV20-1 to TRBJ1-1; D is unclear. The CDR3 totals 10 residues. Deletions cut 3 bases from V and 4 bases from J, with 3 bases between. Germline-derived CDR1 and CDR2 are DFQATT and SNEGSKA (reference sequence).

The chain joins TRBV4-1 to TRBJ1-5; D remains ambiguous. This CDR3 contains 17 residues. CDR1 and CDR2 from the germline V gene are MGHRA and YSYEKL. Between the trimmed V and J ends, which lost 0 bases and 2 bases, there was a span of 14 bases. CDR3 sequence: CASSQDSSGGGNQPQHF. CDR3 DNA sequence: TGCGCCAGCAGCCAAGACTCTTCGGGTGGGGGCAATCAGCCCCAGCATTTT.

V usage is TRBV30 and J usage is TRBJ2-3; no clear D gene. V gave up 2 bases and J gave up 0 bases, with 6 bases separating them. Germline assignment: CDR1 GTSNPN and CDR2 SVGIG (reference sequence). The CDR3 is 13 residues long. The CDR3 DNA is TGTGCCTGGAGTTGGGGTAGCACAGATACGCAGTATTTT. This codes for CAWSWGSTDTQYF.